One sample yielded the 26 T cell receptor beta chains listed below, sequenced in a study of PD-1 blockade in classical Hodgkin lymphoma. Measured with immunoSEQ multiplex PCR; TCRdb has only the in-frame clones, and not every one. The sample includes more than 10,000 clones, around nine tenths of them seen just once. The time point: cycle 4 day 1 (C4D1), after six to seven weeks of nivolumab. With no exception, relapse followed autologous stem cell transplantation in all patients, and brentuximab vedotin exposure varied. Magnetic negative selection served to purify CD4+ T cells out of PBMCs that had been thawed. Sequenced material: CD4+ T cells from blood, taken before the fourth cycle of nivolumab. All receptors come from a human donor with classical Hodgkin lymphoma.

The chain recombines TRBV9 with TRBJ2-2; D is unclear. The CDR3 spans 17 residues. V lost 3 bases and J 2 bases, leaving 17 bases between the germline ends. Germline V gene sequence: CDR1 SGDLS, CDR2 YYNGEE. CDR3 protein: CASSAPRKARNTGELFF. The CDR3 DNA reads as TGTGCCAGCAGCGCCCCGCGGAAGGCGCGCAACACCGGGGAGCTGTTTTTT.

V and J are TRBV4-2 and TRBJ2-1, with 15 bases lining up with TRBD2. Germline CDR1 and CDR2: LGHNA and YNFKEQ. CDR3 length: 19 amino acids. The J segment lost 3 bases and the V segment lost 4 bases, leaving 10 bases of the junction unmatched. The CDR3 here is CASSRSGLAGGEIYNEQFF. The CDR3 bases are TGTGCCAGCAGCCGATCGGGACTAGCGGGGGGTGAAATCTACAATGAGCAGTTCTTC.

The genes are TRBV19 and TRBJ1-4; 7 bases match TRBD1. The J segment lost 7 bases and the V segment lost 9 bases, leaving 17 bases of the junction unmatched. Germline V gene data show CDR1 as LNHDA and CDR2 as SQIVND (reference sequence). This CDR3 has 16 amino acids. CDR3 nucleotide sequence: TGTGCCAGCCGGGGACAGACTATAGCGAGAGGTGAAAAACTGTTTTTT. Translation gives CASRGQTIARGEKLFF.

The rearrangement links TRBV19 to TRBJ2-1, with TRBD2 matching over 7 bases. This CDR3 is 15 amino acids long. CDR1 and CDR2 (germline): LNHDA, SQIVND (reference sequence). Trimming removed 8 bases from V and 3 bases from J; junction bases left unmatched: 10. The CDR3 reads CASSLFGGSYNEQFF. In nucleotides, the CDR3 is TGTGCCAGTTCCCTCTTCGGCGGGAGCTACAATGAGCAGTTCTTC.

V is TRBV4-3 and J is TRBJ2-1; the match to TRBD1 covers 10 bases. Losses at the gene ends were 3 bases for V and 8 bases for J; bases not matched to a gene: 4. Germline-derived CDR1 and CDR2 are LGHNA and YSLEER. The CDR3 sequence is 14 residues long. The CDR3, as DNA: TGCGCCAGCAGCCAGAGAGGGACAGGGGATGAGCAGTTCTTC. This encodes CASSQRGTGDEQFF.

The rearrangement joins TRBV4-3 to TRBJ2-2; the D gene is possibly TRBD2 (6 bases). The CDR3 has 17 residues. CDR1 and CDR2 from the germline V gene are LGHNA and YSLEER. Between the trimmed V and J ends, which lost 4 bases and 0 bases, there was a span of 15 bases. This chain's CDR3 is CASSLNGGPANTGELFF. The CDR3 nucleotides are TGCGCCAGCAGCCTTAATGGAGGGCCCGCGAACACCGGGGAGCTGTTTTTT.

The chain uses TRBV7-2 and TRBJ1-2; D not resolved. The germline CDR1 and CDR2 sequences are SGHTA and FQGNSA. V shed 2 bases and J shed 1 base, with 11 bases lying between them. This CDR3 contains 15 residues. The CDR3 DNA reads TGTGCCAGCAGCTTACTTGTCAGCGATAACTATGGCTACACCTTC. Encoded protein: CASSLLVSDNYGYTF.

The chain employs TRBV4-1 and TRBJ2-3, with D possibly being TRBD1 (6 bases). In germline, CDR1 is MGHRA, CDR2 YSYEKL. The CDR3 length is 14 residues. Trimming removed 1 base at V and 5 bases at J, with 10 bases between. The CDR3 bases are TGCGCCAGCAGCCAAGGGACAGTGGGAGATACGCAGTATTTT. This translates into CASSQGTVGDTQYF.

This clone appeared once. This chain uses TRBV28 with TRBJ1-4, with TRBD1 matching over 7 bases. The germline V gene has CDR1 MDHEN and CDR2 SYDVKM. The CDR3 length is 15 residues. V lost 6 bases and J lost 6; bases outside the gene matches: 10. The CDR3 here is CASSSRLRGYEKLFF. The CDR3 DNA reads TGTGCCAGCAGCTCACGCCTCAGGGGGTATGAAAAACTGTTTTTT.

V is TRBV30 and J is TRBJ1-2; 9 nucleotides agree with TRBD1. Trimming cost V 2 bases and J 8 bases; bases outside gene matches: 6. Germline V gene lookup returns CDR1 GTSNPN and CDR2 SVGIG (reference sequence). This CDR3 comprises 13 residues. The CDR3 sequence: CAWSYGTGSGYTF. The CDR3 coding sequence is TGTGCCTGGAGTTACGGGACAGGGAGCGGCTACACCTTC.

The chain couples TRBV7-9 to TRBJ1-2; D unresolved. Germline lookup yields CDR1 SEHNR and CDR2 FQNEAQ (reference sequence). The V end lost 0 bases, the J end lost 10 bases, and 12 bases lay between the germline ends. The length of the CDR3 is 13 residues. This CDR3 is CASSLAGETLYTF. The CDR3 DNA is TGTGCCAGCAGCTTAGCGGGAGAGACCCTCTACACCTTC.

The rearrangement links TRBV6-7 to TRBJ2-5; no firm D call. TRBV6-7 is filed as an ORF, its function uncertain. The CDR3 loop spans 14 amino acids. Trimming took 7 bases from V and 0 from J, leaving 12 bases between them. CDR3: CASKVIDNQETQYF. For the CDR3, the DNA is TGTGCCAGCAAAGTCATCGACAACCAAGAGACCCAGTACTTC.

V usage is TRBV25-1 and J usage is TRBJ2-7; D remains unclear. The germline V and J ends were trimmed by 6 bases and 0 bases, with 9 bases remaining between them. The CDR3 has 13 residues. Germline V gene lookup returns CDR1 MGHDK and CDR2 SYGVNS. The CDR3: CASRPPSSYEQYF. CDR3 DNA sequence: TGTGCCAGCAGACCTCCGAGCTCCTACGAGCAGTACTTC.

Only a few counts were recorded for this clone. The germline gene is not matched at one end of the junction; a read error may be the cause. The chain couples TRBV4-2 to TRBJ1-5; no firm D call. The CDR3 covers 13 residues. Germline lookup yields CDR1 LGHNA and CDR2 YNFKEQ. CDR3 amino acids: CASSQDPQQPQHF. The CDR3, as DNA: TGTGCCAGCAGTCAAGATCCGCAGCAGCCCCAGCATTTT.

This chain connects TRBV5-4 to TRBJ2-7, with 13 bases identical to TRBD2. CDR3 length: 15 amino acids. The J segment lost 6 bases and the V segment lost 4 bases, leaving 7 bases of the junction unmatched. In germline, CDR1 is SGHNT, CDR2 YYREEE (reference sequence). The CDR3 loop reads CASSTTSGGSGEQYF. CDR3 DNA sequence: TGTGCCAGCAGCACGACTAGCGGGGGGTCGGGCGAGCAGTACTTC.

This clone was recorded only once. The junction departs from germline at one end; a sequencing error may be responsible. V is TRBV18 and J is TRBJ2-7; 8 positions match TRBD1. Germline CDR1 KGHSH, CDR2 LQKENI. CDR3 length: 17 residues. CDR3 in DNA: TGTGCCAGCCCACCTTACATCGGGACAGGTGTCTCCTACGAGCAGTACTTC. As protein: CASPPYIGTGVSYEQYF.

The chain employs TRBV21-1 and TRBJ2-2; the table's D call, TRBD1, was not checked against the DNA. TRBV21-1 is annotated as a pseudogene. This CDR3 is built from 18 residues. CDR3 sequence reads: CASSNPDAGQRNTGELFF. The CDR3 DNA sequence: TGTGCCAGCAGCAACCCCGATGCAGGGCAACGGAACACCGGGGAGCTGTTTTTT.

V and J are TRBV5-4 and TRBJ1-1; D remains unclear. Trimming shortened V by 3 bases and J by 5 bases, and 17 bases separated the two germline ends. Looked up from germline, CDR1 is SGHNT and CDR2 is YYREEE (reference sequence). The CDR3 runs to 15 residues. CDR3 DNA: TGTGCCAGCAGCTGGCTCACAGATACCCGTACTGAAGCTTTCTTT. Its protein product is CASSWLTDTRTEAFF.

The CDR3 bases are TGTGCCAGCTCACCAGTGGGGGGCGTTAGCACAGATACGCAGTATTTT. This translates into CASSPVGGVSTDTQYF. The chain joins TRBV18 to TRBJ2-3, with D tentatively TRBD1 or TRBD2 (6 bases each). Trimming took 2 bases from V and 0 from J, leaving 12 bases between them. Germline CDR1 and CDR2: KGHSH and LQKENI. CDR3 length: 16 residues.

The rearrangement uses TRBV5-1 and TRBJ1-1, with unresolved D. The CDR3 has 14 residues. Trimming took 2 bases from V and 0 from J, leaving 8 bases between them. Per germline, CDR1 SGHRS and CDR2 YFSETQ. CDR3 sequence (DNA): TGCGCCAGCAGCTTTTCCAGGATGAACACTGAAGCTTTCTTT. Translated, it gives CASSFSRMNTEAFF.

This clone appeared a few times. The chain joins TRBV10-3 to TRBJ1-5, with a tentative D call TRBD1 (6 bases). The CDR3 spans 16 residues. The ends were cut back, 6 bases at V and 2 bases at J, with 17 bases in the middle. Germline V gene sequence: CDR1 ENHRY, CDR2 SYGVKD. The CDR3 coding sequence is TGTGCCATCAGCGGGGGCCTCTTAACTGGCAATCAGCCCCAGCATTTT. Amino acids: CAISGGLLTGNQPQHF.

The rearrangement uses TRBV18 and TRBJ1-1; the D is unclear. CDR1 and CDR2 from the germline V gene are KGHSH and LQKENI. There are 13 residues in the CDR3. The V end was cut by 6 bases, the J end by 0 bases, with 8 bases between. CDR3 DNA sequence: TGTGCCAGCTCCCCGGGAGTGAACACTGAAGCTTTCTTT. Its protein product is CASSPGVNTEAFF.

This clone was seen a few times. The chain has TRBV28 and TRBJ1-2; D ambiguous. Germline V gives CDR1 MDHEN, CDR2 SYDVKM. This CDR3 is built from 13 residues. The V gene lost 6 bases and the J gene lost 1 base, with 9 bases spanning the gap. The CDR3 DNA reads as TGTGCCAGCAGGGAAGAGGGTAACTATGGCTACACCTTC. It translates to CASREEGNYGYTF.

The rearrangement uses TRBV19 and TRBJ1-4; D is ambiguous. This CDR3 has 13 residues. V lost 6 bases and J 8 bases, leaving 13 bases between the germline ends. CDR1 and CDR2 from the germline V gene are LNHDA and SQIVND (reference sequence). The CDR3 spells CASSSSDREKLFF. The CDR3 nucleotides read TGTGCCAGTAGCTCCAGCGACCGGGAAAAACTGTTTTTT.

This chain connects TRBV5-4 to TRBJ2-7; TRBD2 agrees at 13 bases. Germline V CDR1 and CDR2: SGHNT, YYREEE (reference sequence). This CDR3 spans 17 amino acids. The V and J ends lost 0 bases and 6 bases, in that order; junction bases with no gene match: 9. The CDR3 DNA follows: TGTGCCAGCAGCTTGGGCGGGACTAGCGGGATTCGGCGCGAGCAGTACTTC. It encodes CASSLGGTSGIRREQYF.

This rearrangement joins TRBV28 to TRBJ1-2; perhaps TRBD1 as D (6 bases). CDR1 is MDHEN and CDR2 is SYDVKM in the germline V gene. Trimming took off 7 bases at V and 3 bases at J, with 18 bases between the two ends. The CDR3 is made up of 15 amino acids. The CDR3 DNA reads TGTGCCAGCACTCTAAGAGGGGGGCGAGACTATGGCTACACCTTC. This sequence encodes CASTLRGGRDYGYTF.